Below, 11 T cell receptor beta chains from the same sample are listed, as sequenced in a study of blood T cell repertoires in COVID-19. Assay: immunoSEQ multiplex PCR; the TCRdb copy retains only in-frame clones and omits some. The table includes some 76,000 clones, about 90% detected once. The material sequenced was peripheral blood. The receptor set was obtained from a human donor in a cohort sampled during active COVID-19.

The CDR3 spells CASSPWWGGPFTGELFF. DNA of the CDR3: TGTGCCAGCAGCCCTTGGTGGGGGGGGCCCTTCACCGGGGAGCTGTTTTTT. The chain links TRBV7-2 to TRBJ2-2; weak D call: TRBD2 (7 bases). Germline CDR1 reads SGHTA; CDR2 reads FQGNSA. Trimming left V 5 bases short and J 4 bases short, with 20 bases between. There are 17 residues in the CDR3.

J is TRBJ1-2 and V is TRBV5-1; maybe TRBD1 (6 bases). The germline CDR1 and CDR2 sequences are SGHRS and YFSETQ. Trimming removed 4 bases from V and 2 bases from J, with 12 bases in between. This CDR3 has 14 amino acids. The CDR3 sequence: CASSRTVGNYGYTF. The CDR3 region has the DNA TGCGCCAGCAGCCGGACAGTAGGGAACTATGGCTACACCTTC.

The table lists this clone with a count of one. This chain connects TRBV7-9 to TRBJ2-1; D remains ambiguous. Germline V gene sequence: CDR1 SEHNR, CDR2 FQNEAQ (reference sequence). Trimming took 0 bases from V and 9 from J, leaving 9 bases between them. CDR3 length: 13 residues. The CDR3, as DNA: TGTGCCAGCAGCTTAGCCCCCTGGCTTGAGCAGTTCTTC. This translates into CASSLAPWLEQFF.

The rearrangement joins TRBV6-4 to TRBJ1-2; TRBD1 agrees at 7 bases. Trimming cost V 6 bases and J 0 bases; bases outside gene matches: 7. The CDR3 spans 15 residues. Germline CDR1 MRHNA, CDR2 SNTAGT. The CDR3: CASRLWDRSNYGYTF. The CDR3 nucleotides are TGTGCCAGCAGACTGTGGGACAGATCTAACTATGGCTACACCTTC.

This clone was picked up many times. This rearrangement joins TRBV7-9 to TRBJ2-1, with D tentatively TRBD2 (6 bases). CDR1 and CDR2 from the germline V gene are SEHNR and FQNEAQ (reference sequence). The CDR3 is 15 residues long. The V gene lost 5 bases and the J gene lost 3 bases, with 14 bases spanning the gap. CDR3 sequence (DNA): TGTGCCAGCAGCCACCGGAGGGCTAGCTACAATGAGCAGTTCTTC. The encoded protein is CASSHRRASYNEQFF.

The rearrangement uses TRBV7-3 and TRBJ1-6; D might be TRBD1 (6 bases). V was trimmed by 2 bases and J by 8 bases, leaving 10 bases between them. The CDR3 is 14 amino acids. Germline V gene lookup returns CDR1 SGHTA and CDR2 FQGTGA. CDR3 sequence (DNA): TGTGCCAGCAGCTTAGCAGGGGTACATTCACCCCTCCACTTT. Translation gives CASSLAGVHSPLHF.

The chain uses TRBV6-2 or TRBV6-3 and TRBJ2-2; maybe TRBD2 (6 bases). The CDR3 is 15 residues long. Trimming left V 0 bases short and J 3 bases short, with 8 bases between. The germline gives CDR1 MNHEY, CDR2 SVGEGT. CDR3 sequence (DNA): TGTGCCAGCAGTTACTCGAGCGGGTACACCGGGGAGCTGTTTTTT. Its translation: CASSYSSGYTGELFF.

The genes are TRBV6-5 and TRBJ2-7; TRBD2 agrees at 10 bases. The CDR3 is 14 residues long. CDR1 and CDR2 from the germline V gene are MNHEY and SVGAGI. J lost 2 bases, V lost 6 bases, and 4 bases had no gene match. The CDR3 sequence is CASSLSGGAYEQYF. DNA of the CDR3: TGTGCCAGCAGCCTCAGCGGGGGGGCCTACGAGCAGTACTTC.

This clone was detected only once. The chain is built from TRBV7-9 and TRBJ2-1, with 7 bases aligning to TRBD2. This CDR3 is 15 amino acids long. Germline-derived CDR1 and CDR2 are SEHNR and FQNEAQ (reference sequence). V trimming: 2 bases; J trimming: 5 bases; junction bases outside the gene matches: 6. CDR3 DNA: TGTGCCAGCAGCTTACGCGGGGGAGTTGACAATGAGCAGTTCTTC. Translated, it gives CASSLRGGVDNEQFF.

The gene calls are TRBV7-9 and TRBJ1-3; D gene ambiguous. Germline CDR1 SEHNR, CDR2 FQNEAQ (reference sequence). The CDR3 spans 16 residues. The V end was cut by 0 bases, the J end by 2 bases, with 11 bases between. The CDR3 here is CASSLAEAIAGNTIYF. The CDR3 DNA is TGTGCCAGCAGCTTAGCGGAGGCGATCGCTGGAAACACCATATATTTT.

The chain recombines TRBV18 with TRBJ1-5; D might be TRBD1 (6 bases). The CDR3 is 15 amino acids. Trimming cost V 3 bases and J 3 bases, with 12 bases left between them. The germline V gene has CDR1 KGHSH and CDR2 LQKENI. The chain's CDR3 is CASSPSDRSNQPQHF. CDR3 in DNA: TGTGCCAGCTCACCGTCCGACAGGTCCAATCAGCCCCAGCATTTT.